This TCR beta chain originates from a study of cytomegalovirus exposure and HLA in healthy donors. PCR involved 60 Vbeta and 13 Jbeta primers. Some clones are missing from TCRdb's copy, which holds only in-frame ones; the method was immunoSEQ multiplex PCR. The repertoire holds around 150,000 clones, about four fifths seen once, with roughly 10% in the top ten. The study, taken as a whole, reports: It was reported in a later analysis that an Asian-associated ancestry cluster showed fewer N-insertions than the 666-donor mean.

CDR3 length equals 14 residues. Germline V lookup: CDR1 LGHNA, CDR2 YNFKEQ. With 2 bases clipped from V and 4 bases from J, the junction kept 3 bases outside the gene matches. Of note for this clone: Its matching antigen is unknown.

Sequences were obtained from PBMCs. The origin of this receptor is a man aged 45 to 65 in good health and CMV-seropositive. The chain employs TRBV4-2 and TRBJ1-2, with 8 nucleotides matching TRBD1. CDR3 loop: CASSQTGQVYGYTF. Written as DNA, the CDR3 is TGTGCCAGCAGCCAAACGGGACAGGTCTATGGCTACACCTTC.